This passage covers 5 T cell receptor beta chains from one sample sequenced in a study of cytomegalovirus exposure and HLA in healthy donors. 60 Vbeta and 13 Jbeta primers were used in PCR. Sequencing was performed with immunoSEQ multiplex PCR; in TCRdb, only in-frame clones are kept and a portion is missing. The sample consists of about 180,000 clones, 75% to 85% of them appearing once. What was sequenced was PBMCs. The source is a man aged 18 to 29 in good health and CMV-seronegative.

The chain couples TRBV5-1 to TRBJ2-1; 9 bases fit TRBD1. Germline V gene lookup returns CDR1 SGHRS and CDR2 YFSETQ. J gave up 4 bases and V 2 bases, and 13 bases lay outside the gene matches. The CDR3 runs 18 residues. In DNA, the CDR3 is TGCGCCAGCAGCTTTACTACCGGGACAGGGTCTGGTTACAATGAGCAGTTCTTC. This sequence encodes CASSFTTGTGSGYNEQFF.

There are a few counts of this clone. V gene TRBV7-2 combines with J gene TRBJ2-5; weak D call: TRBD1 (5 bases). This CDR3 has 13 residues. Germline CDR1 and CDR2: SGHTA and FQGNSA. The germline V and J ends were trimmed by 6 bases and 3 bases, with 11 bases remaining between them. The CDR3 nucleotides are TGTGCCAGCAGGGGGCCCAGAGAAGAGACCCAGTACTTC. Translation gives CASRGPREETQYF.

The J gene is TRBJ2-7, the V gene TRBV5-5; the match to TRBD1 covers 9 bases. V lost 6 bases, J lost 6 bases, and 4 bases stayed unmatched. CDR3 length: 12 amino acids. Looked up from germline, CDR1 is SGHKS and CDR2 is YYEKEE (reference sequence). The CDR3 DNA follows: TGTGCCAGCATCTCACAGGGGGCCGAGCAGTACTTC. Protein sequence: CASISQGAEQYF.

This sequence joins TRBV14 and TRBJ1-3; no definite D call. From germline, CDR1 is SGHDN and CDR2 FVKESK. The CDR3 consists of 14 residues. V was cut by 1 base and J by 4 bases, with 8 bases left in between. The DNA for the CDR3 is TGTGCCAGCAGCCAAGTTACACCCGGAAACACCATATATTTT. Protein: CASSQVTPGNTIYF.

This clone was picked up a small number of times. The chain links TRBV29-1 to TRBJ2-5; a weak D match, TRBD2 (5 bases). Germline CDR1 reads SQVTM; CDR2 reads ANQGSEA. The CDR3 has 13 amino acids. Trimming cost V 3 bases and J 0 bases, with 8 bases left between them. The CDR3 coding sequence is TGCAGCGTTGATTGGAGGTACCAAGAGACCCAGTACTTC. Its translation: CSVDWRYQETQYF.